This TCR beta chain was identified during a study of early T cells in non-severe SARS-CoV-2 infection. This clonotype was seen a few times. The germline V gene has CDR1 SGHTA and CDR2 FQGNSA. V lost 1 base and J lost 8; bases outside the gene matches: 2. There are 15 residues in the CDR3. TCRdb itself ran the 5' RACE reads through MiXCR, one entry per CDR3 protein. The profile covers about 80,000 distinct CDR3 sequences, with 5% appearing a single time and less than 9.5% taken by the ten largest. This chain joins TRBV7-2 and TRBJ1-4; 12 bases are shared with TRBD1. Specimen: whole blood, collected at baseline. This clonotype was sampled from an adult who was a healthcare worker with PCR-confirmed SARS-CoV-2 infection or an uninfected control (not recorded which). DNA for the CDR3: TGTGCCAGCAGCTTAGGGGACAGGGGGCAGGAAAAACTGTTTTTT. Translating it yields CASSLGDRGQEKLFF. Filled out from reference TRBV7-2 and TRBJ1-4, the complete variable domain reads GAGVSQSPSNKVTEKGKDVELRCDPISGHTALYWYRQSLGQGLEFLIYFQGNSAPDKSGLPSDRFSAERTGGSVSTLTIQRTQQEDSAVYLCASSLGDRGQEKLFFGSGTQLSVL.